The TCR beta chain under discussion was sequenced for a study of cytomegalovirus exposure and HLA in healthy donors. Study-wide results and caveats: Segments of the TCR beta V type were, in most cases, productive about 87% or about 30% of the time in an earlier analysis.

In the PCR, 60 Vbeta and 13 Jbeta primers were used. Assay: immunoSEQ multiplex PCR; the TCRdb copy retains only in-frame clones and omits some. The sample yields 50,000 to 70,000 clones, 65% to 90% seen once. With respect to this clone: Its antigen is unknown.

The CDR3 consists of 14 residues. With 0 bases removed from V and 8 bases from J, the gap between germline ends came to 13 bases. Germline-derived CDR1 and CDR2 are GTSNPN and SVGIG (reference sequence). The specimen sequenced was PBMCs. This receptor was obtained from a human donor in good health. This chain links TRBV30 with TRBJ1-4; no firm D call. The CDR3 DNA is TGTGCCTGGAGTGTACTCCGGGTAAGAGAAAAACTGTTTTTT. Residues: CAWSVLRVREKLFF.